This entry lists 25 T cell receptor beta chains sequenced from one sample in a study of T cell responses to AZD1222 COVID-19 vaccine. Produced via immunoSEQ multiplex PCR; TCRdb's table is partial and in-frame only. The repertoire holds roughly 170,000 clones, with roughly 92% as singletons. The source material was peripheral blood, sampled 28 days after the second AZD1222 dose. The receptors stem from an adult who received the AZD1222 COVID-19 vaccine.

The V and J genes are TRBV12-3 or TRBV12-4 and TRBJ2-5; D remains ambiguous. The CDR3 covers 11 residues. V gave up 4 bases and J gave up 9 bases, with 9 bases separating them. This chain's CDR3 is CASSSYTPQYF. In DNA form, the CDR3 reads TGTGCCAGCAGTTCTTATACTCCCCAGTACTTC.

V usage is TRBV27 and J usage is TRBJ1-4, with D uncertain. V gave up 7 bases and J gave up 7 bases, with 19 bases separating them. The CDR3 spans 15 residues. Germline assignment: CDR1 MNHEY and CDR2 SMNVEV (reference sequence). The CDR3 sequence: CASTRAQAGIEKLFF. In DNA, the CDR3 is TGTGCCAGCACCCGTGCCCAGGCGGGAATTGAAAAACTGTTTTTT.

The chain carries TRBV12-3 or TRBV12-4 and TRBJ1-2, with TRBD1 matching over 8 bases. The CDR3 has 13 residues. J gave up 4 bases and V 5 bases, and 3 bases lay outside the gene matches. CDR3 sequence reads: CASSPDRVYGYTF. Here the CDR3 DNA reads TGTGCCAGCAGTCCGGACAGGGTCTATGGCTACACCTTC.

CDR3 sequence reads: CASSPWWTDQANYGYTF. Here the CDR3 DNA reads TGTGCCAGCAGTCCCTGGTGGACAGACCAAGCTAACTATGGCTACACCTTC. The rearrangement joins TRBV27 to TRBJ1-2, with TRBD1 as a possible D gene (6 bases). This CDR3 has 17 amino acids. Germline V gene sequence: CDR1 MNHEY, CDR2 SMNVEV (reference sequence). V lost 5 bases and J 0 bases, leaving 19 bases between the germline ends.

The genes are TRBV4-1 and TRBJ1-1, with D maybe TRBD1 (6 bases). V dropped 0 bases and J dropped 2 bases, with 7 bases sitting between them. The CDR3 runs to 14 residues. The germline V gene encodes CDR1 MGHRA and CDR2 YSYEKL. CDR3 sequence (DNA): TGCGCCAGCAGCCAAGACAGGGGAAACACTGAAGCTTTCTTT. This codes for CASSQDRGNTEAFF.

This chain joins TRBV5-4 and TRBJ2-7; D not resolved. The CDR3 length is 13 residues. V lost 4 bases and J 3 bases, leaving 11 bases between the germline ends. Germline V gene sequence: CDR1 SGHNT, CDR2 YYREEE (reference sequence). The CDR3 DNA follows: TGTGCCAGCAGCCTGACGGCGGACTACGAGCAGTACTTC. Translated, it gives CASSLTADYEQYF.

V usage is TRBV18 and J usage is TRBJ2-2; D may be TRBD1 (5 bases). Per the germline V gene, CDR1 is KGHSH and CDR2 is LQKENI. The CDR3 length is 16 residues. The V gene lost 2 bases and the J gene lost 1 base, with 11 bases spanning the gap. CDR3 sequence reads: CASSPSMTVNTGELFF. The CDR3 DNA is TGTGCCAGCTCACCAAGTATGACAGTGAACACCGGGGAGCTGTTTTTT. The variable domain in full, completed from reference TRBV18 and TRBJ2-2, reads NAGVMQNPRHLVRRRGQEARLRCSPMKGHSHVYWYRQLPEEGLKFMVYLQKENIIDESGMPKERFSAEFPKEGPSILRIQQVVRGDSAAYFCASSPSMTVNTGELFFGEGSRLTVL.

Concerning this clone: Mismatch with germline at one junction end may stem from a read error. The rearrangement joins TRBV7-8 to TRBJ1-1, with no clear D. Per the germline V gene, CDR1 is SGHVS and CDR2 is FQNEAQ. The CDR3 is made up of 14 amino acids. Here the CDR3 reads CASSLEVPASWLIF. The CDR3 bases are TGTGCCAGCAGCTTAGAGGTGCCGGCCTCTTGGTTGATCTTT.

This chain uses TRBV6-6 with TRBJ1-4; the D gene is possibly TRBD1 (5 bases). Germline V gene sequence: CDR1 MNHNY, CDR2 SVGAGI (reference sequence). The CDR3 loop spans 15 amino acids. Between the trimmed V and J ends, which lost 6 bases and 3 bases, there was a span of 14 bases. The CDR3 DNA follows: TGTGCCAGCAGATACCAGGGAGGTTCTAATGAAAAACTGTTTTTT. It encodes CASRYQGGSNEKLFF.

CDR3 coding DNA: TGTGCCTGGAGCCTACGGTCCGGGTCGGGTTCACCCCTCCACTTT. It specifies CAWSLRSGSGSPLHF. The rearrangement joins TRBV30 to TRBJ1-6; D call uncertain. V was clipped by 3 bases and J by 9 bases, with 18 bases between them. The length of the CDR3 is 15 residues. The germline CDR1 and CDR2 sequences are GTSNPN and SVGIG (reference sequence).

V is TRBV19 and J is TRBJ2-2; 8 positions agree with TRBD1. Per germline, CDR1 LNHDA and CDR2 SQIVND (reference sequence). V gave up 3 bases and J gave up 6 bases; unmatched junction bases: 9. CDR3 length: 16 residues. The CDR3 sequence is CASSIPPGQVAGELFF. The CDR3 region has the DNA TGTGCCAGTAGTATTCCCCCGGGACAGGTCGCCGGGGAGCTGTTTTTT.

The chain has TRBV6-5 and TRBJ2-7, with 7 bases fitting TRBD2. The J segment lost 0 bases and the V segment lost 6 bases, leaving 8 bases of the junction unmatched. CDR3 size: 15 residues. Germline V CDR1 and CDR2: MNHEY, SVGAGI. Here the CDR3 reads CASRRSGVSSYEQYF. DNA of the CDR3: TGTGCCAGCAGGAGGAGCGGGGTGAGCTCCTACGAGCAGTACTTC.

V usage is TRBV11-3 and J usage is TRBJ2-3; 8 bases line up with TRBD2. CDR1 and CDR2 from the germline V gene are SGHNT and YENEEA. J gave up 3 bases and V 3 bases, and 5 bases lay outside the gene matches. This CDR3 spans 15 amino acids. CDR3 sequence: CASSFSGLGTDTQYF. The DNA for the CDR3 is TGTGCCAGCAGCTTTTCGGGACTAGGGACAGATACGCAGTATTTT.

V usage is TRBV28 and J usage is TRBJ2-3, with D tentatively TRBD1 or TRBD2 (5 bases each). This CDR3 comprises 14 residues. Deletions cut 4 bases from V and 0 bases from J, with 8 bases between. From germline, CDR1 is MDHEN and CDR2 SYDVKM. CDR3 amino acids: CASSWDPSTDTQYF. The CDR3, as DNA: TGTGCCAGCAGTTGGGACCCTAGCACAGATACGCAGTATTTT.

The chain has TRBV6-2 or TRBV6-3 and TRBJ1-5; 7 bases align to TRBD1. Germline CDR1 and CDR2: MNHEY and SVGEGT. The CDR3 has 18 residues. The V gene end was trimmed by 0 bases and the J gene end by 5 bases; junction bases not matched to a gene: 13. The CDR3 protein is CASSYSYFTTGSYQPQHF. In nucleotides, the CDR3 is TGTGCCAGCAGTTACTCATACTTTACGACAGGGTCATATCAGCCCCAGCATTTT.

This clone was observed once. This sequence joins TRBV18 and TRBJ2-5; 10 positions agree with TRBD1. Germline CDR1 and CDR2: KGHSH and LQKENI. Germline trimming cut 1 base from V and 5 bases from J; bases unmatched to any gene: 10. The CDR3 runs to 17 residues. The DNA of the CDR3 is TGTGCCAGCTCACCACTATCCGGGACAGGGGAGCAGGAGACCCAGTACTTC. Protein product: CASSPLSGTGEQETQYF.

The J gene is TRBJ1-1, the V gene TRBV7-3, with D hard to call. Per the germline V gene, CDR1 is SGHTA and CDR2 is FQGTGA. The ends were cut back, 7 bases at V and 2 bases at J, with 8 bases in the middle. The CDR3 sequence is 12 residues long. The CDR3 loop reads CASTDGNTEAFF. The DNA of the CDR3 is TGTGCCAGCACCGATGGAAACACTGAAGCTTTCTTT.

This chain joins TRBV6-5 and TRBJ1-5, with D possibly matching TRBD1 (5 bases). Germline values: CDR1 MNHEY, CDR2 SVGAGI. V was clipped by 2 bases and J by 3 bases, with 11 bases between them. This CDR3 spans 15 amino acids. CDR3 loop: CASSYEGRVNQPQHF. CDR3 in DNA: TGTGCCAGCAGTTACGAGGGCAGGGTCAATCAGCCCCAGCATTTT.

This rearrangement joins TRBV28 to TRBJ2-7, with D hard to call. The V gene lost 1 base and the J gene lost 4 bases, with 5 bases spanning the gap. The CDR3 has 12 amino acids. From germline, CDR1 is MDHEN and CDR2 SYDVKM. CDR3 sequence: CASSLFGYEQYF. The CDR3 nucleotides are TGTGCCAGCAGTTTATTTGGATACGAGCAGTACTTC.

The chain carries TRBV19 and TRBJ1-1, with D possibly TRBD1 on 5 matching bases. Germline lookup yields CDR1 LNHDA and CDR2 SQIVND (reference sequence). This CDR3 is 14 amino acids long. V shed 6 bases and J shed 11 bases, with 22 bases lying between them. The CDR3 DNA sequence: TGTGCCAGTAGCACCTCGGGACGCCCGCCGGTGGCTTTCTTT. Its translation is CASSTSGRPPVAFF.

The gene calls are TRBV24-1 and TRBJ2-1; D is tentatively TRBD1 or TRBD2 (5 bases each). Germline V gene data show CDR1 as KGHDR and CDR2 as SFDVKD. This CDR3 region has 14 residues. Trimming removed 2 bases at V and 9 bases at J, with 13 bases between. The CDR3 spells CATSDWGPAAEQFF. The CDR3 nucleotides are TGTGCCACCAGTGATTGGGGACCTGCGGCTGAGCAGTTCTTC.

This sequence joins TRBV28 and TRBJ1-4; maybe TRBD1 (6 bases). V lost 5 bases and J 7 bases, leaving 17 bases between the germline ends. Germline V gene sequence: CDR1 MDHEN, CDR2 SYDVKM. The CDR3 runs 15 residues. CDR3 coding DNA: TGTGCCAGCAGTATGCCCGGGGGCGCAGGTGAAAAACTGTTTTTT. Its translation: CASSMPGGAGEKLFF.

This chain links TRBV2 with TRBJ2-3; D gene ambiguous. This CDR3 has 16 amino acids. V was shortened by 3 bases and J by 0 bases, with 13 bases between the two germline ends. The germline CDR1 and CDR2 sequences are SNHLY and FYNNEI. The CDR3 nucleotides read TGTGCCAGCAGTGATGAGACAAAGTATAGCACAGATACGCAGTATTTT. Residues: CASSDETKYSTDTQYF.

V gene TRBV6-4 combines with J gene TRBJ1-1, with unresolved D. Trimming removed 3 bases at V and 4 bases at J, with 9 bases between. Germline V gives CDR1 MRHNA, CDR2 SNTAGT. The CDR3 runs to 13 residues. The CDR3 loop is CASSDYQSTEAFF. In DNA, the CDR3 is TGTGCCAGCAGTGATTATCAAAGCACTGAAGCTTTCTTT.

The V call is TRBV4-3, the J call TRBJ2-1, with D unresolved. Germline loops: CDR1 LGHNA, CDR2 YSLEER. The CDR3 length is 13 residues. The germline V and J ends were trimmed by 2 bases and 6 bases, with 8 bases remaining between them. The chain's CDR3 is CASSQSQSNEQFF. In DNA form, the CDR3 reads TGCGCCAGCAGCCAATCCCAGAGCAATGAGCAGTTCTTC.